A single sample is the source of the 31 T cell receptor beta chains below, sequenced in a study of T cell repertoires in cytomegalovirus infection. Their cognate antigens are unknown. TCRdb processed the reads anew with MiXCR; each CDR3 protein has one entry. The table lists approximately 730,000 distinct CDR3 sequences, 25% to 35% of them singletons. The sequencing here drew on cultured CD8+ T cells from PBMCs, taken from culture after CMV antigen stimulation. Receptor source: a human donor in good health (CMV status not recorded). Some clones in this sample may be carry-over from other donors' samples.

CDR3 sequence reads: CASSQDEGTGANTGELFF. Written as DNA, the CDR3 is TGCGCCAGCAGCCAAGATGAGGGGACAGGGGCAAACACCGGGGAGCTGTTTTTT. The chain is built from TRBV4-3 and TRBJ2-2; 10 bases map to TRBD1. The CDR3 loop spans 18 amino acids. The germline CDR1 and CDR2 sequences are LGHNA and YSLEER. J was trimmed by 2 bases and V by 0 bases; bases with no gene match: 6.

The rearrangement links TRBV7-9 to TRBJ2-6; 8 bases agree with TRBD1. V lost 5 bases, J lost 1 base, and 19 bases stayed unmatched. The CDR3 extends over 21 amino acids. Germline values: CDR1 SEHNR, CDR2 FQNEAQ (reference sequence). This chain's CDR3 is CASSQWNLGDRTSSGANVLTF. The CDR3 nucleotides read TGTGCCAGCAGCCAATGGAATTTGGGGGACAGGACTTCGTCTGGGGCCAACGTCCTGACTTTC.

This clonotype was recorded many times. The chain links TRBV6-1 to TRBJ1-1, with D maybe TRBD1 (5 bases). Per the germline V gene, CDR1 is MNHNS and CDR2 is SASEGT. This CDR3 is 15 amino acids long. With 2 bases removed from V and 1 base from J, the gap between germline ends came to 11 bases. CDR3 sequence reads: CASSERQGRNTEAFF. CDR3 nucleotide sequence: TGTGCCAGCAGTGAACGGCAGGGTCGGAACACTGAAGCTTTCTTT.

This clonotype was found many times. This sequence joins TRBV7-8 and TRBJ2-3, with TRBD1 matching 7 bases. V trimming: 2 bases; J trimming: 2 bases; junction bases outside the gene matches: 7. Germline V gene lookup returns CDR1 SGHVS and CDR2 FQNEAQ. CDR3 length: 16 amino acids. The CDR3: CASSLYRDRNTDTQYF. CDR3 DNA: TGTGCCAGCAGCTTATACCGGGACAGAAACACAGATACGCAGTATTTT.

This clonotype was counted between two and nine times. The rearrangement links TRBV6-2 or TRBV6-3 to TRBJ1-1, with 9 nucleotides matching TRBD1. This CDR3 has 16 residues. Per germline, CDR1 MNHEY and CDR2 SVGEGT. V shed 1 base and J 1 base; nucleotides not matched to a gene: 4. CDR3 sequence: CASSYFPGQGNTEAFF. The DNA for the CDR3 is TGTGCCAGCAGTTACTTTCCGGGACAGGGGAACACTGAAGCTTTCTTT.

V is TRBV24-1 and J is TRBJ2-7; TRBD1 matches at 8 bases. V shed 1 base, J shed 2 bases, and the junction held 3 bases outside the gene matches. The germline CDR1 and CDR2 sequences are KGHDR and SFDVKD. The CDR3 has 15 residues. The CDR3 sequence: CATSDFTGGTYEQYF. The CDR3 DNA follows: TGTGCCACCAGTGATTTTACAGGGGGGACCTACGAGCAGTACTTC.

The genes are TRBV3-1 and TRBJ2-5; maybe TRBD2 (6 bases). The CDR3 covers 14 residues. Germline assignment: CDR1 LGHDT and CDR2 YNNKEL (reference sequence). V lost 7 bases, J lost 4 bases, and 16 bases lay in between. The CDR3 region has the DNA TGTGCCAGCAAGCAGACGGGAGCGGTAGAGACCCAGTACTTC. This gives the protein CASKQTGAVETQYF.

V is TRBV5-6 and J is TRBJ2-4, with D maybe TRBD2 (6 bases). CDR1 is SGHDT and CDR2 is YYEEEE in the germline V gene. The V gene lost 5 bases and the J gene lost 1 base, with 16 bases spanning the gap. This CDR3 region has 16 residues. Here the CDR3 reads CASSRRGGVAKNIQYF. CDR3 nucleotide sequence: TGTGCCAGCAGTCGGAGGGGTGGGGTGGCCAAAAACATTCAGTACTTC.

This clonotype was picked up a small number of times. The chain is built from TRBV27 and TRBJ1-5; tentative D call: TRBD1 (5 bases). Looked up from germline, CDR1 is MNHEY and CDR2 is SMNVEV (reference sequence). V was trimmed by 7 bases and J by 6 bases, leaving 13 bases between them. This CDR3 is 13 amino acids long. In DNA, the CDR3 is TGTGCCAGCACCGCCTCAGGGAGTCAGCCCCAGCATTTT. Protein product: CASTASGSQPQHF.

This clonotype was seen only a few times. The CDR3 sequence is CASSPAIGGSNYGYTF. CDR3 sequence (DNA): TGTGCCAGCAGTCCCGCGATCGGGGGGAGTAACTATGGCTACACCTTC. The V and J genes are TRBV6-1 and TRBJ1-2; D perhaps matches TRBD1 (5 bases). The V gene's germline CDR1 is MNHNS and CDR2 SASEGT. This CDR3 region has 16 residues. Trimming stripped 5 bases from V and 1 base from J, with 17 bases between.

V usage is TRBV7-9 and J usage is TRBJ1-1; 7 bases align to TRBD1. Germline lookup yields CDR1 SEHNR and CDR2 FQNEAQ (reference sequence). The V segment lost 6 bases and the J segment 0 bases; nucleotides outside the gene matches: 10. The CDR3 length is 16 residues. CDR3 sequence reads: CASSGQDPELNTEAFF. In nucleotides, the CDR3 is TGTGCCAGCAGTGGACAGGACCCCGAGCTGAACACTGAAGCTTTCTTT.

The rearrangement links TRBV19 to TRBJ2-3; 8 nucleotides align to TRBD2. The CDR3 runs to 14 residues. From germline, CDR1 is LNHDA and CDR2 SQIVND (reference sequence). V shed 3 bases, J shed 6 bases, and the junction held 5 bases outside the gene matches. The DNA for the CDR3 is TGTGCCAGTAGTATGAACGGGGGGGTTGATACGCAGTATTTT. As protein: CASSMNGGVDTQYF.

The chain links TRBV27 to TRBJ1-2, with a tentative D call TRBD1 (6 bases). Germline CDR1 MNHEY, CDR2 SMNVEV (reference sequence). The CDR3 totals 14 residues. Trimming removed 4 bases from V and 3 bases from J, with 12 bases in between. The CDR3 loop reads CASSSGASDYGYTF. The CDR3 coding sequence is TGTGCCAGCAGTTCGGGGGCCTCGGACTATGGCTACACCTTC.

This chain links TRBV7-6 with TRBJ1-1, with unresolved D. In germline, CDR1 is SGHVS, CDR2 FNYEAQ. V dropped 1 base and J dropped 1 base, with 7 bases sitting between them. The CDR3 consists of 14 residues. CDR3 sequence: CASSLVLENTEAFF. The DNA for the CDR3 is TGTGCCAGCAGCTTAGTGCTGGAGAACACTGAAGCTTTCTTT.

The chain combines TRBV28 with TRBJ1-3; TRBD1 is a possible D gene (5 bases). Germline-derived CDR1 and CDR2 are MDHEN and SYDVKM. V was clipped by 8 bases and J by 0 bases, with 20 bases between them. The CDR3 consists of 17 residues. CDR3 in DNA: TGTGCCAGCTCCTCTTTCGAGGGGACTATCTCTGGAAACACCATATATTTT. It is translated as CASSSFEGTISGNTIYF.

This clonotype has ten or more counts. This chain uses TRBV7-2 with TRBJ2-7, with 8 positions matching TRBD1. The germline V gene encodes CDR1 SGHTA and CDR2 FQGNSA. CDR3 length: 17 residues. Trimming cost V 2 bases and J 2 bases; bases outside gene matches: 11. The CDR3 region has the DNA TGTGCCAGCAGCTTAACTCCACAGACAGGGGCCCCCTACGAGCAGTACGTC. Translation: CASSLTPQTGAPYEQYV.

The chain is built from TRBV7-9 and TRBJ2-7; 9 nucleotides align to TRBD1. The germline CDR1 and CDR2 sequences are SEHNR and FQNEAQ (reference sequence). This CDR3 is built from 15 residues. The trim removed 5 bases at V and 5 bases at J, leaving 10 bases unmatched. DNA for the CDR3: TGTGCCAGCAGCCTCACAGGACAGGGGAGCCACGAGCAGTACGTC. It translates to CASSLTGQGSHEQYV.

The chain joins TRBV11-3 to TRBJ2-7; D could derive from TRBD1 or TRBD2 (5 bases each). Germline CDR1 SGHNT, CDR2 YENEEA. The CDR3 runs 15 residues. V lost 1 base and J 3 bases, leaving 13 bases between the germline ends. CDR3 nucleotides: TGTGCCAGCAGCTTAGGGGGGACGCCCTTCTACGAGCAGTACTTC. The encoded protein is CASSLGGTPFYEQYF.

This clonotype was observed a few times. The rearrangement links TRBV6-2 or TRBV6-3 to TRBJ1-5; 7 bases are a match to TRBD1. The CDR3 extends over 13 amino acids. CDR1 is MNHEY and CDR2 is SVGEGT in the germline V gene. V dropped 6 bases and J dropped 5; count of bases not matched to a gene: 4. CDR3 bases: TGTGCCAGCAGCCTGACAGGGCATCAGCCCCAGCATTTT. Translated, it gives CASSLTGHQPQHF.

This clonotype was seen more than once but under ten times. The chain has TRBV7-8 and TRBJ2-1; D possibly corresponds to TRBD1 (6 bases). CDR3 length: 15 residues. From germline, CDR1 is SGHVS and CDR2 FQNEAQ. The V end was cut by 0 bases, the J end by 4 bases, with 10 bases between. The chain's CDR3 is CASSLAGHYYNEQFF. CDR3 DNA sequence: TGTGCCAGCAGCTTAGCGGGACACTATTACAATGAGCAGTTCTTC.

Many counts were recorded for this clonotype. The V gene is TRBV7-9, the J gene TRBJ1-1; 10 nucleotides agree with TRBD1. V was clipped by 2 bases and J by 4 bases; unmatched bases: 1. This CDR3 comprises 14 residues. Germline V gene data show CDR1 as SEHNR and CDR2 as FQNEAQ (reference sequence). DNA of the CDR3: TGTGCCAGCAGCTTAAGGACAGGGGGCACTGAAGCTTTCTTT. Its protein is CASSLRTGGTEAFF.

This clonotype was counted only a few times. This rearrangement joins TRBV2 to TRBJ1-2, with D possibly being TRBD1 (6 bases). Germline V gene lookup returns CDR1 SNHLY and CDR2 FYNNEI. The CDR3 is 12 residues long. V shed 11 bases and J shed 4 bases, with 14 bases lying between them. This CDR3 is CAQIRGIYGYTF. The CDR3 bases are TGTGCCCAAATAAGGGGGATCTATGGCTACACCTTC.

The genes are TRBV7-9 and TRBJ2-5; D might be TRBD1 or TRBD2, each matching 5 bases. The length of the CDR3 is 14 residues. CDR1 is SEHNR and CDR2 is FQNEAQ in the germline V gene (reference sequence). Trimming removed 2 bases from V and 2 bases from J, with 9 bases in between. CDR3 region: CASSLKGEQETQYF. CDR3 in DNA: TGTGCCAGCAGCTTAAAAGGGGAGCAAGAGACCCAGTACTTC. The full variable domain, rest sourced from reference TRBV7-9 and TRBJ2-5, is DTGVSQNPRHKITKRGQNVTFRCDPISEHNRLYWYRQTLGQGPEFLTYFQNEAQLEKSRLLSDRFSAERPKGSFSTLEIQRTEQGDSAMYLCASSLKGEQETQYFGPGTRLLVL.

This clonotype came up a few times. The V call is TRBV27, the J call TRBJ1-5; 9 positions agree with TRBD1. Trimming at V came to 6 bases and at J to 0 bases, leaving 9 bases not matched to a gene. Germline-derived CDR1 and CDR2 are MNHEY and SMNVEV (reference sequence). This CDR3 has 17 amino acids. CDR3 protein: CASSSTGGSYSNQPQHF. CDR3 bases: TGTGCCAGCAGCTCGACAGGGGGATCTTATAGCAATCAGCCCCAGCATTTT.

This clonotype was recorded at least ten times. V gene TRBV6-1 combines with J gene TRBJ2-7; D gene ambiguous. Looked up from germline, CDR1 is MNHNS and CDR2 is SASEGT. The CDR3 covers 15 residues. V lost 2 bases and J lost 0, with 11 bases in between. CDR3 sequence reads: CASSELDGSSYEQYF. The CDR3 DNA reads as TGTGCCAGCAGTGAATTAGACGGCAGCTCCTACGAGCAGTACTTC.

The J gene is TRBJ1-5, the V gene TRBV7-9; the D is unclear. The V end was cut by 4 bases, the J end by 3 bases, with 10 bases between. Per germline, CDR1 SEHNR and CDR2 FQNEAQ (reference sequence). CDR3 length: 14 amino acids. CDR3 nucleotides: TGTGCCAGCAGCTCATACGGAGACAATCAGCCCCAGCATTTT. Translating gives CASSSYGDNQPQHF. Looking up the rest from reference TRBV7-9 and TRBJ1-5 gives the full variable domain: DTGVSQNPRHKITKRGQNVTFRCDPISEHNRLYWYRQTLGQGPEFLTYFQNEAQLEKSRLLSDRFSAERPKGSFSTLEIQRTEQGDSAMYLCASSSYGDNQPQHFGDGTRLSIL.

There are a few counts of this clonotype. The chain is built from TRBV4-3 and TRBJ1-5, with a possible D match to TRBD1 (5 bases). Trimming took off 0 bases at V and 5 bases at J, with 11 bases between the two ends. Germline CDR1 LGHNA, CDR2 YSLEER. The CDR3 extends over 15 amino acids. In DNA form, the CDR3 reads TGCGCCAGCAGCCAAGAATGGGGGTCCTATCAGCCCCAGCATTTT. This gives the protein CASSQEWGSYQPQHF.

This clonotype turned up a few times. DNA of the CDR3: TGTGCCAGCAGTTCACTATACAGGGTACGAGTCACAGATACGCAGTATTTT. It specifies CASSSLYRVRVTDTQYF. This chain uses TRBV12-3 or TRBV12-4 with TRBJ2-3; maybe TRBD1 (6 bases). The CDR3 covers 17 residues. Trimming removed 4 bases at V and 2 bases at J, with 19 bases between.

This clonotype was detected only a few times. The chain uses TRBV20-1 and TRBJ2-1; possibly TRBD2 for D (5 bases). V lost 6 bases, J lost 7 bases, and 13 bases lay in between. Per the germline V gene, CDR1 is DFQATT and CDR2 is SNEGSKA (reference sequence). The CDR3 runs to 12 residues. CDR3 coding DNA: TGCAGTGCCCCCCGAGGGCCTAATGAGCAGTTCTTC. This encodes CSAPRGPNEQFF.

This clonotype was observed a few times. The genes are TRBV28 and TRBJ1-5; 7 bases fit TRBD1. The V gene's germline CDR1 is MDHEN and CDR2 SYDVKM. Trimming at V came to 5 bases and at J to 7 bases, leaving 14 bases not matched to a gene. The CDR3 extends over 16 amino acids. For the CDR3, the DNA is TGTGCCAGCAGTCCCCCAGGAGGGGGCGCGGGCCAGCCCCAGCATTTT. Protein sequence: CASSPPGGGAGQPQHF.

Many counts were recorded for this clonotype. This sequence joins TRBV6-1 and TRBJ2-3; 14 bases are shared with TRBD2. The V and J ends lost 5 bases and 5 bases, in that order; junction bases with no gene match: 15. The V gene's germline CDR1 is MNHNS and CDR2 SASEGT. The CDR3 sequence is 19 residues long. CDR3 sequence: CASSSSGTSGGGVEDTQYF. The CDR3 nucleotides are TGTGCCAGCAGTTCCTCCGGGACTAGCGGGGGCGGGGTCGAAGATACGCAGTATTTT.